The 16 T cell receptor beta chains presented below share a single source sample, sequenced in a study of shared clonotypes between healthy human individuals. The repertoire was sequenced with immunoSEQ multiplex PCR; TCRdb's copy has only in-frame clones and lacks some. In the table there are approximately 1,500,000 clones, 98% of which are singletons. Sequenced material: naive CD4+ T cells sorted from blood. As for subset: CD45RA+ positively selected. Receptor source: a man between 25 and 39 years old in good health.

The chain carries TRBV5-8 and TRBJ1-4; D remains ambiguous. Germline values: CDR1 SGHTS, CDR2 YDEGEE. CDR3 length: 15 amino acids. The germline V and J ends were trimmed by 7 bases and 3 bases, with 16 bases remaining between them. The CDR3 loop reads CASPLDRRPNEKLFF. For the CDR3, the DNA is TGTGCCAGCCCCTTGGACCGGCGGCCTAATGAAAAACTGTTTTTT.

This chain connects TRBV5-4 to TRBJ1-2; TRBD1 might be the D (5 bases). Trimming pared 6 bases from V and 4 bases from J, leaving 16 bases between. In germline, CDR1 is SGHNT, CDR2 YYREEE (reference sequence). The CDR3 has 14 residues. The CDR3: CASTLGPSAYGYTF. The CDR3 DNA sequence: TGTGCCAGCACCCTGGGACCGTCGGCCTATGGCTACACCTTC.

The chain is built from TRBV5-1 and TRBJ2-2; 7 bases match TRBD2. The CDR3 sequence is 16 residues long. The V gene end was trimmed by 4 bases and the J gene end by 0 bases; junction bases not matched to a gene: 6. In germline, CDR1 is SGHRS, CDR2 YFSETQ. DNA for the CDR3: TGCGCCAGCAGCCCTGGTGGGGGGGCGAACACCGGGGAGCTGTTTTTT. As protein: CASSPGGGANTGELFF.

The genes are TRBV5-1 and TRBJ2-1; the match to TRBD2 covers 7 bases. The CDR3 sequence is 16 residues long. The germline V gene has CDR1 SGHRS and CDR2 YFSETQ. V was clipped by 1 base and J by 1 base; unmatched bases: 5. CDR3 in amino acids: CASSLHEGGSYNEQFF. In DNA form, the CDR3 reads TGCGCCAGCAGCTTGCACGAGGGAGGGTCCTACAATGAGCAGTTCTTC.

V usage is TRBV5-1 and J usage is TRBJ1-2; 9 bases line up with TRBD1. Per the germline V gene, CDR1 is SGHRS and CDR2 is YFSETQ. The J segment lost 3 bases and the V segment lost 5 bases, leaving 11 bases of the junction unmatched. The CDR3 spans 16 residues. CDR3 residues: CASSFAGTGYDYGYTF. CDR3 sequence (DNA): TGCGCCAGCAGTTTCGCCGGGACAGGGTATGACTATGGCTACACCTTC. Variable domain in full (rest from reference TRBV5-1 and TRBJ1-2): KAGVTQTPRYLIKTRGQQVTLSCSPISGHRSVSWYQQTPGQGLQFLFEYFSETQRNKGNFPGRFSGRQFSNSRSEMNVSTLELGDSALYLCASSFAGTGYDYGYTFGSGTRLTVV.

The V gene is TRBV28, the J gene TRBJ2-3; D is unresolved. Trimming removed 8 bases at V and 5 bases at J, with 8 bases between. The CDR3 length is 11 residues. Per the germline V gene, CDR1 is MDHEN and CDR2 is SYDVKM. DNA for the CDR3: TGTGCCAGCCTACTCAGAGATACGCAGTATTTT. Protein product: CASLLRDTQYF.

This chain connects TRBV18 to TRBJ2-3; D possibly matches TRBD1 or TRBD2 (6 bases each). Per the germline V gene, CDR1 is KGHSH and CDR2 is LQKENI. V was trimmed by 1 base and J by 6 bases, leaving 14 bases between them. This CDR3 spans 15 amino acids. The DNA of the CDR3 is TGTGCCAGCTCACCACTCACGGGGGCATCTGATACGCAGTATTTT. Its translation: CASSPLTGASDTQYF. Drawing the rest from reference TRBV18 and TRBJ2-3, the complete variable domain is NAGVMQNPRHLVRRRGQEARLRCSPMKGHSHVYWYRQLPEEGLKFMVYLQKENIIDESGMPKERFSAEFPKEGPSILRIQQVVRGDSAAYFCASSPLTGASDTQYFGPGTRLTVL.

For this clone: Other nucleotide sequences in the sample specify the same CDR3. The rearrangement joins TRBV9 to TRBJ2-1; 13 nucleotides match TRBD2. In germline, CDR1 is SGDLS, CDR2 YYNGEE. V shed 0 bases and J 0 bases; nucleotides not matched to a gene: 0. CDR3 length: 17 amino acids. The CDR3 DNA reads TGTGCCAGCAGCGTAGGGACTAGCGGGAGCTCCTACAATGAGCAGTTCTTC. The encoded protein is CASSVGTSGSSYNEQFF.

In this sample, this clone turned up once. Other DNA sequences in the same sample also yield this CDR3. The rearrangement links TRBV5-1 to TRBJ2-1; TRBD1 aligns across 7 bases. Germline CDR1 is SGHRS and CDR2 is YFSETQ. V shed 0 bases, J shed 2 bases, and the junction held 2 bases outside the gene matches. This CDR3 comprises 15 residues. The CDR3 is CASSLGQGAYNEQFF. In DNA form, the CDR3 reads TGCGCCAGCAGCTTGGGTCAGGGGGCCTACAATGAGCAGTTCTTC.

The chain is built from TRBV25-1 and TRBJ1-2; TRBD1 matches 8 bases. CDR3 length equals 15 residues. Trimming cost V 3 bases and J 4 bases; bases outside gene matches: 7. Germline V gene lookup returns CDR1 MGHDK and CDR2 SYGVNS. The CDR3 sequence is CASSDLRDRPYGYTF. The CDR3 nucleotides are TGTGCCAGCAGTGACCTTAGGGACAGGCCCTATGGCTACACCTTC.

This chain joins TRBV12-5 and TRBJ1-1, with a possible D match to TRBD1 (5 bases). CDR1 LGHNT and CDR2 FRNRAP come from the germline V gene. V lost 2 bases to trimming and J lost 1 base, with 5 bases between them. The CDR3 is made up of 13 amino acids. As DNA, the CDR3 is TGTGCTAGTGGTTTGACAGGGAACACTGAAGCTTTCTTT. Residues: CASGLTGNTEAFF. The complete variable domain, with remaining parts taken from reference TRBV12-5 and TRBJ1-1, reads DARVTQTPRHKVTEMGQEVTMRCQPILGHNTVFWYRQTMMQGLELLAYFRNRAPLDDSGMPKDRFSAEMPDATLATLKIQPSEPRDSAVYFCASGLTGNTEAFFGQGTRLTVV.

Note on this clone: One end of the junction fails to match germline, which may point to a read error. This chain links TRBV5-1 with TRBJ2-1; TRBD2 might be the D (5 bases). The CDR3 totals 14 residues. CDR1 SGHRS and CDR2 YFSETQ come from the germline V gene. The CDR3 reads CASSYGSSSNEQFF. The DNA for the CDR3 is TGCGCCAGCAGCTATGGGAGCTCCTCCAATGAGCAGTTCTTC.

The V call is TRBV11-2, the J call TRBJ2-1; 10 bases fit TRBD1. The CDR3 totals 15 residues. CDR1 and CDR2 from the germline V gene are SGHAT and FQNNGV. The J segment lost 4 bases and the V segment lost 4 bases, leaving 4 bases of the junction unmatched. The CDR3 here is CASSWGQGTYNEQFF. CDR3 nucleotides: TGTGCCAGCAGCTGGGGACAGGGGACGTACAATGAGCAGTTCTTC.

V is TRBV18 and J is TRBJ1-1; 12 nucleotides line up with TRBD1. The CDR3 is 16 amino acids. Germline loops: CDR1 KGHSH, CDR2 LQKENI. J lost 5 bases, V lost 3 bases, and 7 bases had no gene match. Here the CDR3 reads CASSPGTGGVWTEAFF. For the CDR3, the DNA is TGTGCCAGCTCACCCGGGACAGGGGGCGTTTGGACTGAAGCTTTCTTT.

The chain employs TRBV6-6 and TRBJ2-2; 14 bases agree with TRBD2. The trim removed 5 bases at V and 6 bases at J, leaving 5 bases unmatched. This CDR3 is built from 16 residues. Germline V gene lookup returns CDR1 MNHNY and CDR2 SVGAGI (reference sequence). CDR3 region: CASSLSGLAGAGELFF. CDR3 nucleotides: TGTGCCAGCAGTCTTTCGGGACTAGCGGGAGCCGGGGAGCTGTTTTTT.

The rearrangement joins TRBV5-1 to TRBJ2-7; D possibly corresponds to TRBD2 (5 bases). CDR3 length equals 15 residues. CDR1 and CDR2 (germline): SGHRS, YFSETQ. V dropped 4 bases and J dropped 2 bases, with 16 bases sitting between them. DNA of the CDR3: TGCGCCAGCAGCCAGAATCCCCTAGCAACCTACGAGCAGTACTTC. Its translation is CASSQNPLATYEQYF.